This T cell receptor beta chain was obtained from a study of TIL therapy for anti-PD-1-resistant metastatic lung cancer. Study-wide context: Median tumor mutation burden was 1.5 mutations per megabase.

V shed 3 bases and J 7 bases; nucleotides not matched to a gene: 11. The CDR3 has 16 residues. Germline values: CDR1 LGHNA, CDR2 YSLEER. The immunoSEQ assay was v3. Generated by immunoSEQ multiplex PCR, the TCRdb table keeps only in-frame clones and is missing some. The sample has 45,000 to 60,000 clones; roughly 78% are singletons. As for time point: pre-treatment sample, taken before nivolumab and TIL therapy. The V gene is TRBV4-3, the J gene TRBJ2-3; 9 bases are a match to TRBD2. The source of this sequence is a woman between 30 and 85 years old with non-small cell lung cancer. The sequencing used blood, collected at baseline. CDR3 nucleotides: TGCGCCAGCAGCCAGGGCGATGGCGGGGGGGCATATACGCAGTATTTT. Protein product: CASSQGDGGGAYTQYF.